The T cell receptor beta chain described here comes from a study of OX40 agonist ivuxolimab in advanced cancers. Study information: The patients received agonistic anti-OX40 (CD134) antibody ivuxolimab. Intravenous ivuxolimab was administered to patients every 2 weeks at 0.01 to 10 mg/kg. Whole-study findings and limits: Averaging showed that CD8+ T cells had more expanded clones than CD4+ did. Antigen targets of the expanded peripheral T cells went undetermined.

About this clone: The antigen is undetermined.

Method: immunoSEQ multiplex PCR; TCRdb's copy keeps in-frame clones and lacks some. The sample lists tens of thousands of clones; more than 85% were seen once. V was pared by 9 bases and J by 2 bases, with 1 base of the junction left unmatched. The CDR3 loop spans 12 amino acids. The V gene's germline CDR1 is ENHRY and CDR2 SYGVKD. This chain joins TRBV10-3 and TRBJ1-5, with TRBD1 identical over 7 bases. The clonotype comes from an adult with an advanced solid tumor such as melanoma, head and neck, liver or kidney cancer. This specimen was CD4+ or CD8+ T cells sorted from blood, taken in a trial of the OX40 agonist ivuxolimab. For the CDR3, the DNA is TGTGCCATTGGACAGGGCAATCAGCCCCAGCATTTT. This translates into CAIGQGNQPQHF.